This T cell receptor beta chain was retrieved from a study of T cell changes during pregnancy in multiple sclerosis. Here immunoSEQ multiplex PCR was the method, and the copy in TCRdb shows in-frame clones only, minus some. The sample lists approximately 65,000 clones, around 96% seen once, with roughly 2.3% in the top ten. Germline V gene lookup returns CDR1 LNHDA and CDR2 SQIVND (reference sequence). The CDR3 has 15 amino acids. The J segment lost 0 bases and the V segment lost 3 bases, leaving 2 bases of the junction unmatched. The receptor was isolated from a female donor with multiple sclerosis, enrolled in a pregnancy study. The J gene is TRBJ2-1, the V gene TRBV19; TRBD2 matches at 7 bases. The source was CD8+ T cells from peripheral blood mononuclear cells, collected after pregnancy. The chain's CDR3 is CASSMGGSSYNEQFF. The CDR3 DNA reads as TGTGCCAGTAGTATGGGCGGGAGCTCCTACAATGAGCAGTTCTTC.